A selection of T cell receptor beta chains follows, all from one sample in a study of blood T cell repertoires in COVID-19. Measured with immunoSEQ multiplex PCR; TCRdb has only the in-frame clones, and not every one. The data show 250,000 to 350,000 clones, roughly nine tenths seen once. Sequencing used PBMCs or T cells enriched from blood (not recorded which). The receptors come from a woman aged 18-29 years who had recovered from COVID-19. Both conserved end residues are part of each CDR3. Each record gives: D gene, V gene, clone size, J gene, CDR3 protein, CDR3 DNA. A D gene is named only where the DNA matches it firmly. The size entry is marked missing in some rows and otherwise reads once, few, many or a size class.

D gene: TRBD1
V gene: TRBV10-2
clone size: -
J gene: TRBJ1-1
CDR3 protein: CASSELYSGGLQAFF
CDR3 DNA: TGCGCCAGCAGTGAGTTATACTCAGGGGGGTTGCAAGCTTTCTTT

D gene: TRBD1
V gene: TRBV19
clone size: -
J gene: TRBJ2-3
CDR3 protein: CASSRDRTDTQYF
CDR3 DNA: TGTGCCAGTAGTAGGGACAGAACAGATACGCAGTATTTT

D gene: TRBD2
V gene: TRBV7-3
clone size: -
J gene: TRBJ2-7
CDR3 protein: CASSPQAGGEQYF
CDR3 DNA: TGTGCCAGCAGCCCTCAGGCGGGGGGTGAGCAGTACTTC

D gene: -
V gene: TRBV21-1
clone size: -
J gene: TRBJ2-3
CDR3 protein: CASSHPVSVFWRRSTDTQYF
CDR3 DNA: TGTGCCAGCAGCCATCCGGTATCCGTATTCTGGAGGCGAAGCACAGATACGCAGTATTTT

D gene: -
V gene: TRBV30
clone size: -
J gene: TRBJ2-7
CDR3 protein: CAWRLQGRGDEQYF
CDR3 DNA: TGTGCCTGGAGGCTCCAGGGGAGAGGGGACGAGCAGTACTTC

D gene: -
V gene: TRBV2
clone size: -
J gene: TRBJ2-3
CDR3 protein: CASSPWEIFVTDTQYF
CDR3 DNA: TGTGCCAGCAGCCCGTGGGAGATCTTTGTCACAGATACGCAGTATTTT

D gene: -
V gene: TRBV9
clone size: few
J gene: TRBJ1-6
CDR3 protein: CASSAVQRNSPLHF
CDR3 DNA: TGTGCCAGCAGCGCGGTCCAGAGGAATTCACCCCTCCACTTT

D gene: -
V gene: TRBV2
clone size: -
J gene: TRBJ2-1
CDR3 protein: CASSEGGRTDEQFF
CDR3 DNA: TGTGCCAGCAGTGAGGGAGGCCGCACCGATGAGCAGTTCTTC

D gene: -
V gene: TRBV24-1
clone size: -
J gene: TRBJ2-1
CDR3 protein: CATSDSRVATYNEQFF
CDR3 DNA: TGTGCCACCAGTGATTCCCGGGTAGCCACCTACAATGAGCAGTTCTTC

D gene: TRBD1
V gene: TRBV5-4
clone size: once
J gene: TRBJ1-2
CDR3 protein: CASSVPQGAYGYTF
CDR3 DNA: TGTGCCAGCAGCGTACCCCAGGGGGCCTATGGCTACACCTTC